This TCR beta chain comes out of a study of vaccination and CD4 T cells after COVID-19. Remarks on this clonotype: The antigen is not known. A junction end diverges from the germline sequence, so it may reflect a read error.

The V gene's germline CDR1 is MNHNS and CDR2 SASEGT. This CDR3 has 12 residues. Treatment meaning: roughly ten-day PBMC culture with coronavirus spike peptide pools or control peptides (ViraFEST assay). Cultured CD4+ T cell DNA was sequenced using the Oncomine TCR Beta short-read assay. TCRdb re-called the PCR reads through MiXCR, storing one row per CDR3 protein. The sample lists about 15,000 distinct CDR3 sequences; approximately 40% were seen once. This sequence was found in a human donor who had recovered from COVID-19. The source material was CD4+ T cells from blood, cultured in vitro, sampled before SARS-CoV-2 vaccination. The genes are TRBV6-1 and TRBJ2-1; no reliable D call. The CDR3 DNA reads as TGTGCCATCAGTGCGCCCGACGGGGAGCAGTTCTTC. Its protein product is CAISAPDGEQFF.